The next 4 T cell receptor beta chains were all read from a single sample in a study of blood T cell repertoires in COVID-19. The table came from immunoSEQ multiplex PCR; TCRdb's copy has only in-frame clones and leaves some out. Altogether around 53,000 clones are present, about 75% being singletons, with the ten largest covering approximately 20%. Sequencing used peripheral blood. Source of these receptors: a middle-aged man with active or convalescent COVID-19.

V usage is TRBV10-2 and J usage is TRBJ2-7, with D unclear. V was shortened by 6 bases and J by 3 bases, with 6 bases between the two germline ends. This CDR3 contains 11 residues. From germline, CDR1 is WSHSY and CDR2 SAAADI. The CDR3, as DNA: TGCGCCAGCAGCGCAGGCTACGAGCAGTACTTC. Its translation: CASSAGYEQYF.

The chain couples TRBV5-1 to TRBJ2-1, with D possibly TRBD1 on 5 matching bases. V lost 2 bases, J lost 8 bases, and 20 bases lay in between. From germline, CDR1 is SGHRS and CDR2 YFSETQ. The CDR3 extends over 16 amino acids. This chain's CDR3 is CASSLVGDSNFDEQFF. The CDR3 DNA reads as TGCGCCAGCAGCTTAGTTGGTGACAGTAACTTCGATGAGCAGTTCTTC.

The CDR3 nucleotides are TGTGCCAGCAGCCGCAAATGGTGGATTTCGGGGGACAATGAGCAGTTCTTC. Its protein is CASSRKWWISGDNEQFF. This sequence joins TRBV21-1 and TRBJ2-1; the table's D call, TRBD2, has no DNA check behind it. TRBV21-1 is assigned pseudogene status. The CDR3 is 17 amino acids.

The chain recombines TRBV19 with TRBJ1-1; the D is unclear. CDR3 length: 15 amino acids. Trimming removed 0 bases from V and 1 base from J, with 9 bases in between. Per germline, CDR1 LNHDA and CDR2 SQIVND (reference sequence). CDR3 sequence (DNA): TGTGCCAGTAGTATAGATACTTCAACGAACACTGAAGCTTTCTTT. Residues: CASSIDTSTNTEAFF.